This TCR beta chain was recovered during a study of early T cells in non-severe SARS-CoV-2 infection. The sample holds many counts of this clonotype. Germline assignment: CDR1 MNHNY and CDR2 SVGAGI (reference sequence). The CDR3 length is 15 residues. V was clipped by 5 bases and J by 9 bases; unmatched bases: 11. MiXCR, applied by TCRdb to the 5' RACE reads, yields one record per CDR3 protein. Of about 59,000 distinct CDR3 sequences listed, under 15% are singletons. This rearrangement joins TRBV6-6 to TRBJ2-4; 9 nucleotides match TRBD1. This receptor was obtained from an adult who was a healthcare worker with PCR-confirmed SARS-CoV-2 infection or an uninfected control (not recorded which). The specimen was whole blood, collected at baseline. The CDR3 loop is CASSTMGGQGGIQYF. The CDR3 DNA is TGTGCCAGCAGTACTATGGGGGGACAGGGCGGCATTCAGTACTTC.